The 4 T cell receptor beta chains below come from one sample, sequenced in a study of blood T cell repertoires in COVID-19. Profiling relied on immunoSEQ multiplex PCR, and the TCRdb table lists in-frame clones only, not all of them. The table has 140,000 or so clones, 88% seen once; the top ten hold roughly a tenth. Sequenced material: peripheral blood. The receptors derive from a man in his sixties with active or convalescent COVID-19.

V is TRBV7-8 and J is TRBJ1-1; the D is unclear. Trimming removed 1 base at V and 2 bases at J, with 23 bases between. The CDR3 is made up of 19 amino acids. Germline CDR1 is SGHVS and CDR2 is FQNEAQ. This chain's CDR3 is CASSLVRIFMARGNTEAFF. DNA of the CDR3: TGTGCCAGCAGCTTAGTGCGAATCTTTATGGCACGGGGAAACACTGAAGCTTTCTTT.

J is TRBJ2-1 and V is TRBV10-1, with 8 bases identical to TRBD2. V gave up 5 bases and J gave up 4 bases; unmatched junction bases: 7. The CDR3 covers 15 residues. CDR1 is WNHNN and CDR2 is SYGVQD in the germline V gene (reference sequence). CDR3 protein: CASSLELAVYNEQFF. As DNA, the CDR3 is TGCGCCAGCAGTTTGGAACTAGCGGTTTACAATGAGCAGTTCTTC.

The chain combines TRBV9 with TRBJ2-1, with 7 positions matching TRBD2. CDR1 and CDR2 from the germline V gene are SGDLS and YYNGEE. The CDR3 totals 14 residues. V dropped 4 bases and J dropped 6; count of bases not matched to a gene: 7. DNA for the CDR3: TGTGCCAGCAGCTTTGCTAGCGGTTTCAATGAGCAGTTCTTC. It codes for CASSFASGFNEQFF.

The gene calls are TRBV10-3 and TRBJ1-1, with 10 bases lining up with TRBD1. The V gene's germline CDR1 is ENHRY and CDR2 SYGVKD. J gave up 0 bases and V 4 bases, and 5 bases lay outside the gene matches. This CDR3 spans 16 amino acids. The CDR3 sequence: CAISGGDRGMNTEAFF. In DNA, the CDR3 is TGTGCCATCAGTGGGGGGGACAGGGGCATGAACACTGAAGCTTTCTTT.